This section outlines one T cell receptor beta chain sequence together with its context. Its antigen is still unknown. V was shortened by 4 bases and J by 5 bases, with 20 bases between the two germline ends. The CDR3 spans 16 residues. Germline lookup yields CDR1 SEHNR and CDR2 FQNEAQ (reference sequence). This entry belongs to a study of T cells in Graves' hyperthyroidism and ophthalmopathy. About the study: Before treatment of any kind, peripheral blood was taken at initial diagnosis.

Whole-study findings and limits: The model anticipated ophthalmopathy a median about six months pre-onset.

An absence of ophthalmopathy progression within 18 months meant stable Graves' hyperthyroidism. Exclusion criteria comprised uncontrolled infection, other autoimmune disease, pregnancy or lactation. RNA transcripts provided the source from which TCR beta CDR3 regions were amplified. With the HTBI primer set, the TCR CDR3 went through a first round of RT-PCR. TCRdb re-derived calls from the multiplex PCR reads in MiXCR, one entry per CDR3 protein. The repertoire holds about 420,000 distinct CDR3 sequences, with around 16% as singletons. Source material: blood. The J gene is TRBJ1-2, the V gene TRBV7-9; TRBD1 is a possible D gene (6 bases). This sequence originates from a woman younger than 35 with Graves' hyperthyroidism. The CDR3 here is CASSSTRDTALYGYTF. CDR3 nucleotides: TGTGCCAGCAGCTCCACTCGGGACACGGCCCTTTATGGCTACACCTTC.